The next 21 T cell receptor beta chains were all read from a single sample in a study of blood T cells in healthy people across ages. A J-beta primer mix and a sample-barcoded 5' primer were used in a second PCR of roughly 6 to 11 cycles. TCRdb itself ran the 5' RACE reads through MiXCR, one entry per CDR3 protein. This table has some 1,500,000 distinct CDR3 sequences, roughly 43% appearing once. Material: blood. The receptors derive from a woman aged 18-29 years in good health.

There are a few counts of this clonotype. The chain has TRBV12-3 or TRBV12-4 and TRBJ1-4; 10 bases agree with TRBD1. J gave up 7 bases and V 7 bases, and 9 bases lay outside the gene matches. CDR3 length equals 15 residues. The CDR3 sequence is CASTVWGQGSEKLFF. DNA of the CDR3: TGTGCCAGCACGGTGTGGGGACAGGGGAGTGAAAAACTGTTTTTT.

This clonotype was picked up a small number of times. V and J are TRBV2 and TRBJ2-1, with 10 positions matching TRBD2. CDR1 is SNHLY and CDR2 is FYNNEI in the germline V gene. This CDR3 contains 17 residues. Trimming cost V 3 bases and J 0 bases; bases outside gene matches: 5. The CDR3 here is CASSDRLAGRSYNEQFF. The CDR3 DNA is TGTGCCAGCAGTGATCGACTAGCGGGTCGCTCCTACAATGAGCAGTTCTTC.

This clonotype has more than one count but fewer than ten. The chain is built from TRBV10-3 and TRBJ1-5, with 8 bases that match TRBD1. The CDR3 spans 14 residues. CDR1 and CDR2 from the germline V gene are ENHRY and SYGVKD. Unmatched junction bases numbered 0, after V lost 4 bases and J lost 1 base. The CDR3, as DNA: TGTGCCATCAGTGCAGGGGGCAGCAATCAGCCCCAGCATTTT. It yields the protein CAISAGGSNQPQHF.

The table lists this clonotype with a few counts. The rearrangement uses TRBV12-3 or TRBV12-4 and TRBJ2-1; weak D call: TRBD2 (5 bases). V was pared by 8 bases and J by 4 bases, with 15 bases between. There are 14 residues in the CDR3. This CDR3 is CASVGDVRYNEQFF. CDR3 nucleotide sequence: TGTGCCAGCGTGGGAGATGTCCGGTACAATGAGCAGTTCTTC.

This clonotype was found a few times. The chain couples TRBV7-9 to TRBJ1-2, with no clear D. The germline CDR1 and CDR2 sequences are SEHNR and FQNEAQ (reference sequence). The V end was cut by 5 bases, the J end by 3 bases, with 10 bases between. The CDR3 spans 13 residues. CDR3 sequence: CASSLLRYYGYTF. CDR3 DNA: TGTGCCAGCAGCCTACTACGGTACTATGGCTACACCTTC.

The chain combines TRBV12-3 or TRBV12-4 with TRBJ1-2; TRBD1 aligns across 9 bases. The CDR3 is 15 amino acids. V lost 6 bases, J lost 1 base, and 6 bases stayed unmatched. The DNA for the CDR3 is TGTGCCAGCAGAAATGGACAGGGGAATAACTATGGCTACACCTTC. This gives the protein CASRNGQGNNYGYTF.

V gene TRBV6-2 or TRBV6-3 combines with J gene TRBJ2-1; TRBD1 or TRBD2 may be the D gene (5 bases each). The J call is doubtful: the DNA matches TRBJ2-7 better. The CDR3 consists of 14 residues. The germline CDR1 and CDR2 sequences are MNHEY and SVGEGT. The CDR3 DNA reads as TGTGCCAGCAGTTACTCGACAGACTACAATGAGCAGTACTTC. Its protein is CASSYSTDYNEQYF.

This chain links TRBV12-3 or TRBV12-4 with TRBJ2-1; D not certain. Trimming cost V 6 bases and J 11 bases, with 11 bases left between them. The CDR3 extends over 11 amino acids. The CDR3, as DNA: TGTGCCAGCAGCACCTATAATCAGCAGTTCTTC. Its translation is CASSTYNQQFF.

A remark on this clonotype: Mismatch with germline at one junction end may stem from a read error. J is TRBJ2-4 and V is TRBV12-3 or TRBV12-4; 11 nucleotides match TRBD2. Judging by the DNA end, TRBJ2-7 fits better; the J call may be wrong. The CDR3 covers 14 residues. Written as DNA, the CDR3 is TGTGCCGGCAGTGTCCTAGCGGGGGGATACGAGCAGTACTTC. This encodes CAGSVLAGGYEQYF.

The CDR3 DNA follows: TGCAGTGCTACTAGCGGACAGAACACCGGGGAGCTGTTTTTT. Translation gives CSATSGQNTGELFF. The genes are TRBV20-1 and TRBJ2-2, with 7 bases fitting TRBD2. Germline loops: CDR1 DFQATT, CDR2 SNEGSKA (reference sequence). This CDR3 comprises 14 residues. The J segment lost 1 base and the V segment lost 4 bases, leaving 3 bases of the junction unmatched.

CDR3 nucleotide sequence: TGCAGTGCTAGAGACCTCACAGGGGGCGGATTGGTCGATGAGCAGTTCTTC. Protein: CSARDLTGGGLVDEQFF. The chain couples TRBV20-1 to TRBJ2-1; 9 nucleotides agree with TRBD1. Germline V gene data show CDR1 as DFQATT and CDR2 as SNEGSKA (reference sequence). This CDR3 comprises 17 residues. The V gene end was trimmed by 0 bases and the J gene end by 8 bases; junction bases not matched to a gene: 14.

The gene calls are TRBV29-1 and TRBJ2-7; TRBD1 matches 10 bases. With 7 bases clipped from V and 4 bases from J, the junction kept 7 bases outside the gene matches. Germline CDR1 SQVTM, CDR2 ANQGSEA. The CDR3 loop spans 13 amino acids. CDR3 sequence reads: CSGTVGQGYEQYF. The CDR3, as DNA: TGCAGCGGCACCGTGGGACAGGGGTACGAGCAGTACTTC.

The V gene is TRBV20-1, the J gene TRBJ2-3, with no clear D. This CDR3 spans 14 amino acids. V was cut by 8 bases and J by 4 bases, with 19 bases left in between. CDR1 DFQATT and CDR2 SNEGSKA come from the germline V gene (reference sequence). The DNA of the CDR3 is TGCAGTCTGAATCAAGGGCTTCAGGCAGATACGCAGTATTTT. It yields the protein CSLNQGLQADTQYF.

This clonotype has more than one count but fewer than ten. One end of the junction varies from germline; a read error may be responsible. The chain couples TRBV2 to TRBJ2-1, with TRBD2 matching over 10 bases. This CDR3 has 18 residues. Germline lookup yields CDR1 SNHLY and CDR2 FYNNEI. CDR3 sequence (DNA): TGTGCCGGCAGTGAATTGCCTAGCGGGAGTGCATCCTACAATGAGCAGTTCTTC. Translating gives CAGSELPSGSASYNEQFF.

The CDR3 DNA sequence: TGTGCCAGCAGTAAGCTAGCGGACAGCTCCTACAATGAGCAGTACTTC. Residues: CASSKLADSSYNEQYF. J is TRBJ2-1 and V is TRBV6-2 or TRBV6-3, with D possibly TRBD2 on 7 matching bases. The end of the DNA aligns better with TRBJ2-7, so the J call may be wrong. Germline V lookup: CDR1 MNHEY, CDR2 SVGEGT. The CDR3 contains 16 residues.

Details on this clonotype: A read error may be the cause here, since a much bigger clone is one base away. The chain joins TRBV12-3 or TRBV12-4 to TRBJ2-1; unclear D gene. The CDR3 sequence is 11 residues long. V shed 4 bases and J shed 8 bases, with 6 bases lying between them. CDR3 nucleotides: TGTGCCAGCAGTTCACGGTATGAGCAGTTCTTC. This sequence encodes CASSSRYEQFF.

This clonotype has a single count. The chain carries TRBV12-3 or TRBV12-4 and TRBJ1-1; the match to TRBD1 covers 7 bases. V dropped 5 bases and J dropped 11; count of bases not matched to a gene: 11. The CDR3 length is 13 residues. The CDR3 DNA reads as TGTGCCAGCAGTATCGGGACAGCCCGGCGGGCTTTCTTT. Amino acid sequence: CASSIGTARRAFF.

This clonotype has a handful of counts. The chain has TRBV6-6 and TRBJ2-3, with no clear D. CDR3 length: 13 residues. V dropped 6 bases and J dropped 7 bases, with 14 bases sitting between them. The germline V gene has CDR1 MNHNY and CDR2 SVGAGI (reference sequence). In DNA, the CDR3 is TGTGCCAGCAGCCCCGGACGGAAATATACGCAGTATTTT. Its translation is CASSPGRKYTQYF.

This clonotype has a handful of counts. This sequence joins TRBV12-3 or TRBV12-4 and TRBJ2-5; 10 bases align to TRBD1. V lost 6 bases to trimming and J lost 11 bases; unmatched junction nucleotides: 9. The length of the CDR3 is 13 residues. The CDR3 here is CASRLGQGGEQYF. The CDR3 DNA sequence: TGTGCCAGCAGGCTAGGACAGGGGGGTGAGCAGTACTTC.

The CDR3 DNA follows: TGTGCCAGCAGCTTACTGCGGGGGCAATACAATGAGCAGTTCTTC. Translated: CASSLLRGQYNEQFF. The V and J genes are TRBV7-2 and TRBJ2-1, with D perhaps TRBD2 (7 bases). Trimming pared 2 bases from V and 4 bases from J, leaving 12 bases between. The germline V gene encodes CDR1 SGHTA and CDR2 FQGNSA. This CDR3 region has 15 residues.

V is TRBV4-1 and J is TRBJ1-2, with D unclear. Germline V CDR1 and CDR2: MGHRA, YSYEKL. The germline V and J ends were trimmed by 4 bases and 2 bases, with 14 bases remaining between them. CDR3 size: 15 residues. The CDR3 nucleotides are TGCGCCAGCAGCCCTCCCGGAGATAGAAACTATGGCTACACCTTC. It encodes CASSPPGDRNYGYTF.